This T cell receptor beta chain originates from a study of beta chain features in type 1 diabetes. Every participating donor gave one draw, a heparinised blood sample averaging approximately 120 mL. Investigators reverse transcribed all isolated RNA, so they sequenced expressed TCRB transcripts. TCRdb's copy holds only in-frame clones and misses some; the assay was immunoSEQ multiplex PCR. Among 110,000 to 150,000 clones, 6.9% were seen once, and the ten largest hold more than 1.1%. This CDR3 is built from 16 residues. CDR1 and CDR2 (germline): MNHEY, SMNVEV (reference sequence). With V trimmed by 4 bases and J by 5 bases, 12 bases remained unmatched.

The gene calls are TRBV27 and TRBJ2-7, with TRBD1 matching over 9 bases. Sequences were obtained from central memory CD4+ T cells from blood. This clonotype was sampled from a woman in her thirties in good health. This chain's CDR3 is CASSSFLRDRDHEQYF. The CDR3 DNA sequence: TGTGCCAGCAGTTCCTTCCTCCGGGACAGGGACCACGAGCAGTACTTC.